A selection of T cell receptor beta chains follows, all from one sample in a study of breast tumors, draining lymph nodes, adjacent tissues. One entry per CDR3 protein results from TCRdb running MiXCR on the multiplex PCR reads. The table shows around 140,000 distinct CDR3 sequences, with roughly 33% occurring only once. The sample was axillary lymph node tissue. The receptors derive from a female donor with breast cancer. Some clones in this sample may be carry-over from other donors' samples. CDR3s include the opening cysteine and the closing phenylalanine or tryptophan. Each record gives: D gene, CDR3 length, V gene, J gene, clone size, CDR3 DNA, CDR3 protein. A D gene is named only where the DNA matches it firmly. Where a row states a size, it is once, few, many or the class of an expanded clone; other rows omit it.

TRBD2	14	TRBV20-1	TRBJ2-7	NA	TGCAGTGCTAGATCGACTAGCGGGGGGTACGAGCAGTACTTC	CSARSTSGGYEQYF
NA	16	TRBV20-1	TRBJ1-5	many	TGCAGTGCTAGAGATGCCCGCTACCCTGGCAATCAGCCCCAGCATTTT	CSARDARYPGNQPQHF
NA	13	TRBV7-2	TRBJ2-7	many	TGTGCCAGCAGCTCGGGGGTGGGCTACGAGCAGTACTTC	CASSSGVGYEQYF
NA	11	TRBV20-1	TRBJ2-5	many	TGCAGTGCCTTTTCCGCAGAGACCCAGTACTTC	CSAFSAETQYF
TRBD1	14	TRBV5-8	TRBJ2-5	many	TGTGCCAGCAGCTTCCAGGGGGCGCGGGAGACCCAGTACTTC	CASSFQGARETQYF
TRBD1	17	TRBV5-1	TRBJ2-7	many	TGCGCCAGCAGCTTGGGGGACAGGGGCGTAGACTCCTACGAGCAGTACTTC	CASSLGDRGVDSYEQYF
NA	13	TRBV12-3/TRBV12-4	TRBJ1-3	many	TGTGCCAGTAGTGTTTACTCTGGAAACACCATATATTTT	CASSVYSGNTIYF
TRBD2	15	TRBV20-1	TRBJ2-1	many	TGCAGTGCTAGCTGGACTAGCGGGGGGGCAGCTGAGCAGTTCTTC	CSASWTSGGAAEQFF
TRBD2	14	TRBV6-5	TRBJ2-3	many	TGTGCCAGCACCGAGCGGGGTCGCACAGATACGCAGTATTTT	CASTERGRTDTQYF
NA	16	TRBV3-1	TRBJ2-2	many	TGTGCCAGCAGCTACACCCCTGGCACCCCCGGCGGGGAGCTGTTTTTT	CASSYTPGTPGGELFF
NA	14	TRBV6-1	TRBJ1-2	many	TGTGCCAGCAGTGAAGCTTGGGGTACCAGTGGCTACACCTTC	CASSEAWGTSGYTF
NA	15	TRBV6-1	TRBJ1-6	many	TGTGCCAGCAGTGTCGGGGACGGGGTTAATTCACCCCTCCACTTT	CASSVGDGVNSPLHF
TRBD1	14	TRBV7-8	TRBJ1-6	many	TGTGCCAGCAGCTCGCGGACAGGGAATTCACCCCTCCACTTT	CASSSRTGNSPLHF
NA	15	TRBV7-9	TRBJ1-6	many	TGTGCCAGCAGCTCGACGGGAGAGTCAAATTCACCCCTCCACTTT	CASSSTGESNSPLHF
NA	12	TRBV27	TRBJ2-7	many	TGTGCCAGCAGTTTATTCGGGTCCGAGCAGTACTTC	CASSLFGSEQYF
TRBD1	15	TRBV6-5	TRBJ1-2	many	TGTGCCAGCAGGACCTCCGGGACAGGGAACTATGGCTACACCTTC	CASRTSGTGNYGYTF
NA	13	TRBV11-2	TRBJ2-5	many	TGTGCCAGCAGCTTGGGCAGGGACGAGACCCAGTACTTC	CASSLGRDETQYF
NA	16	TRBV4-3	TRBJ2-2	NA	TGCGCCAGCAGCACCCGAAGGACAAGGTTCACCGGGGAGCTGTTTTTT	CASSTRRTRFTGELFF
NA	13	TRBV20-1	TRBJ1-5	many	TGCAGTGCCCTTCGGGAGATCAATCAGCCCCAGCATTTT	CSALREINQPQHF
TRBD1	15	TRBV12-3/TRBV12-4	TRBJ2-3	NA	TGTGCCAGCAGCCTACGGGACAGCGACACAGATACGCAGTATTTT	CASSLRDSDTDTQYF
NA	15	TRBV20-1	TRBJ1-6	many	TGCAGTGCTATCCCGACAGGCGTGATGAATTCACCCCTCCACTTT	CSAIPTGVMNSPLHF
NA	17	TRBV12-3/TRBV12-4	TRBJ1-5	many	TGTGCCAGCAGTTTGATAGCGGGGGATAGTGGCAATCAGCCCCAGCATTTT	CASSLIAGDSGNQPQHF
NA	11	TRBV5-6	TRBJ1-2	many	TGTGCCACCCATGGGGGTCACGGCTACACCTTC	CATHGGHGYTF
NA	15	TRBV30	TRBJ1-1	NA	TGTGCCTGGAGCCTCTCCCGGACGGGGAACACTGAAGCTTTCTTT	CAWSLSRTGNTEAFF
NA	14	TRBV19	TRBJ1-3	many	TGTGCCAGTAGTATCTGGGGAGCTGGAAACACCATATATTTT	CASSIWGAGNTIYF
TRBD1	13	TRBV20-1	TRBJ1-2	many	TGCAGTGCTAAGGACAGGGCCCTCTATGGCTACACCTTC	CSAKDRALYGYTF
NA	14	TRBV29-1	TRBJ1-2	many	TGCAGCGTTGGAGGTGGGAGAGCAGGGTATGGCTACACCTTC	CSVGGGRAGYGYTF